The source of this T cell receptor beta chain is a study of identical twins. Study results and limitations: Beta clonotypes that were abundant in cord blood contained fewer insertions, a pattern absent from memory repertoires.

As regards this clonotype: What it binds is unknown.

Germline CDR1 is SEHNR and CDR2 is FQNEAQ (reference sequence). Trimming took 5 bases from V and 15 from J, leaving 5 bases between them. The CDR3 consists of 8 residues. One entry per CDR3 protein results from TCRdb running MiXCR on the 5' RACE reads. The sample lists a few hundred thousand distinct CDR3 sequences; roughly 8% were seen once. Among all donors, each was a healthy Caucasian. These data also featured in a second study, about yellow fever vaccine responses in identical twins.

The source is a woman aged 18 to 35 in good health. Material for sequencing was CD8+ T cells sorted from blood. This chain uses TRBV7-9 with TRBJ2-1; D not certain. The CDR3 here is CASSDMFF. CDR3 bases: TGTGCCAGCAGCGATATGTTCTTC.